This T cell receptor (beta chain) appears in the sequencing data of a study of response to subunit inactivated influenza vaccine. Study-wide results and caveats: The authors put forward the suggestion that each seasonal influenza vaccination may bring in only a limited number of new T cells.

TCRdb re-called the RT-PCR reads with MiXCR, one entry per CDR3 protein. The data contain about 540,000 distinct CDR3 sequences, less than 15% of them seen just once; the ten biggest clones take up over 8.5%. Germline lookup yields CDR1 MNHNS and CDR2 SASEGT. V was clipped by 4 bases and J by 3 bases, with 13 bases between them. The CDR3 has 15 residues. This clonotype was observed a few times. Its antigen is unknown. The sample here was PBMCs from blood, taken 11 to 12 days after vaccination. The gene calls are TRBV6-1 and TRBJ1-5; D is ambiguous. This clonotype originated in a man aged 45-60 years who received an inactivated influenza vaccine. The DNA of the CDR3 is TGTGCCAGCAGTGCCCTGTATGTTTTCAATCAGCCCCAGCATTTT. Translation: CASSALYVFNQPQHF.